This TCR beta chain was captured in a study of metastatic and nonmetastatic thyroid tumors. Turning to this clone: The junction departs from germline at one end; a sequencing error may be responsible.

Through MiXCR, TCRdb re-clonotyped the PCR reads. The sample records around 23,000 clones, about a fifth being singletons. Not a single patient had been given any form of treatment at any point before undergoing thyroid surgery. Sequenced sample: blood. The sequence was obtained from a female donor with papillary thyroid cancer or a benign thyroid nodule (not recorded which). Some clones in this sample may be carry-over from other donors' samples.

CDR3 coding DNA: TGTGCCACCAGGCAGAACACCGCGGAGCCGTTTTTT. Its protein product is CATRQNTAEPFF. The chain has TRBV15 and TRBJ2-2, with D unclear. Germline loops: CDR1 LNHNV, CDR2 YYDKDF (reference sequence). CDR3 length equals 12 residues.